These 29 T cell receptor beta chains originate from one sample sequenced in a study of beta chain features in type 1 diabetes. Study-level points and caveats: For Type 1 diabetes patients, all four CD4+ subsets carried TCRB CDR3s that were moderately but significantly shorter.

These receptors' antigens are unknown. TCRB transcripts that were expressed got sequenced, as all of the isolated RNA had been reverse transcribed. This table comes from immunoSEQ multiplex PCR, and its TCRdb copy is limited to in-frame clones, with some not included. There are roughly 50,000 clones in the sample; about 48% occur only once, and more than 0.1% lies in the top ten. Sequencing input: stem cell memory CD4+ T cells from blood. These receptors were taken from a man aged 25-40 years with type 1 diabetes.

This clone was observed a few times. V and J are TRBV6-5 and TRBJ2-2, with 14 bases aligning to TRBD2. Germline V CDR1 and CDR2: MNHEY, SVGAGI. CDR3 length: 16 residues. Trimming at V came to 3 bases and at J to 8 bases, leaving 5 bases not matched to a gene. CDR3 amino acids: CASSYRLAGGPGELFF. The CDR3 region has the DNA TGTGCCAGCAGTTATCGACTAGCGGGAGGGCCTGGGGAGCTGTTTTTT.

The chain carries TRBV9 and TRBJ2-7, with D possibly being TRBD2 (6 bases). CDR1 SGDLS and CDR2 YYNGEE come from the germline V gene. V lost 3 bases to trimming and J lost 4 bases, with 11 bases between them. The CDR3 sequence is 13 residues long. In DNA, the CDR3 is TGTGCCAGCAGCGCCGGGACTTTATACGAGCAGTACTTC. This encodes CASSAGTLYEQYF.

The count of this clone is one. In DNA form, the CDR3 reads TGTGCCAGCACCCGGGCGGGCTCTGGGGCCAACGTCCTGACTTTC. It yields the protein CASTRAGSGANVLTF. V gene TRBV9 combines with J gene TRBJ2-6; TRBD2 might be the D (5 bases). CDR3 length equals 15 residues. Germline CDR1 SGDLS, CDR2 YYNGEE. Trimming removed 6 bases from V and 0 bases from J, with 10 bases in between.

V gene TRBV9 combines with J gene TRBJ2-1, with 14 bases fitting TRBD2. This CDR3 is built from 16 residues. The J segment lost 8 bases and the V segment lost 3 bases, leaving 7 bases of the junction unmatched. Germline CDR1 and CDR2: SGDLS and YYNGEE. The CDR3 nucleotides read TGTGCCAGCAGCGCTAGACTAGCGGGAGGGTACTATGAGCAGTTCTTC. Encoded protein: CASSARLAGGYYEQFF.

The chain is built from TRBV5-1 and TRBJ2-3; 7 nucleotides agree with TRBD1. CDR3 length: 15 amino acids. V was clipped by 0 bases and J by 4 bases; unmatched bases: 5. Germline CDR1 SGHRS, CDR2 YFSETQ. The CDR3 region is CASSLGRGLSDTQYF. CDR3 bases: TGCGCCAGCAGCTTGGGAAGGGGGCTATCAGATACGCAGTATTTT.

The chain carries TRBV7-2 and TRBJ2-4; 8 bases are shared with TRBD2. CDR1 and CDR2 from the germline V gene are SGHTA and FQGNSA. There are 16 residues in the CDR3. V lost 4 bases and J lost 6; bases outside the gene matches: 11. CDR3 sequence (DNA): TGTGCCAGCAGCTCCCAAGCGGGAGCCCTTTCAAACATTCAGTACTTC. Amino acids: CASSSQAGALSNIQYF.

This chain connects TRBV9 to TRBJ2-7; 8 nucleotides match TRBD1. This CDR3 has 14 residues. The junction had 13 bases not matched to a gene; V was cut back by 9 bases and J by 5 bases. CDR1 and CDR2 from the germline V gene are SGDLS and YYNGEE. CDR3 sequence reads: CAKTSRTGFDEQYF. DNA for the CDR3: TGTGCCAAGACCTCTCGGACAGGGTTCGACGAGCAGTACTTC.

V gene TRBV5-1 combines with J gene TRBJ1-1; no clear D gene. V lost 0 bases to trimming and J lost 1 base, with 7 bases between them. The germline V gene encodes CDR1 SGHRS and CDR2 YFSETQ. The CDR3 has 14 amino acids. This chain's CDR3 is CASSLAAENTEAFF. CDR3 DNA sequence: TGCGCCAGCAGCTTGGCGGCGGAGAACACTGAAGCTTTCTTT. The whole variable domain, filled in from reference TRBV5-1 and TRBJ1-1, reads KAGVTQTPRYLIKTRGQQVTLSCSPISGHRSVSWYQQTPGQGLQFLFEYFSETQRNKGNFPGRFSGRQFSNSRSEMNVSTLELGDSALYLCASSLAAENTEAFFGQGTRLTVV.

This chain joins TRBV30 and TRBJ1-1; D perhaps matches TRBD1 (5 bases). This CDR3 is built from 12 residues. V lost 8 bases, J lost 10 bases, and 20 bases lay in between. CDR1 and CDR2 from the germline V gene are GTSNPN and SVGIG (reference sequence). CDR3 loop: CAGTTYSTAAFF. CDR3 sequence (DNA): TGTGCCGGAACGACTTATTCGACAGCAGCTTTCTTT.

The chain employs TRBV6-5 and TRBJ1-4; D may be TRBD1 (6 bases). V gave up 5 bases and J gave up 0 bases, with 10 bases separating them. The V gene's germline CDR1 is MNHEY and CDR2 SVGAGI. The CDR3 contains 15 residues. CDR3 in amino acids: CASSGQIATNEKLFF. Here the CDR3 DNA reads TGTGCCAGCAGTGGACAGATTGCAACTAATGAAAAACTGTTTTTT.

The rearrangement joins TRBV19 to TRBJ2-1; 13 positions match TRBD2. The germline V gene encodes CDR1 LNHDA and CDR2 SQIVND (reference sequence). The CDR3 totals 15 residues. V dropped 4 bases and J dropped 7; count of bases not matched to a gene: 4. The CDR3, as DNA: TGTGCCAGTAGTACTTTACTAGCGGGAGGGAATGAGCAGTTCTTC. Its translation: CASSTLLAGGNEQFF.

The chain recombines TRBV28 with TRBJ2-3, with 8 positions matching TRBD1. CDR3 length: 15 residues. The junction had 7 bases not matched to a gene; V was cut back by 5 bases and J by 3 bases. CDR1 and CDR2 from the germline V gene are MDHEN and SYDVKM. The CDR3 spells CASSLDRGFTDTQYF. For the CDR3, the DNA is TGTGCCAGCAGTCTAGACAGGGGTTTTACAGATACGCAGTATTTT.

The CDR3 DNA reads as TGTGCCACCAGCATCTTACAGGGGGCGCGATGGAATGAGCAGTTCTTC. Translating gives CATSILQGARWNEQFF. This chain joins TRBV15 and TRBJ2-1; TRBD1 agrees at 9 bases. Germline V gene data show CDR1 as LNHNV and CDR2 as YYDKDF (reference sequence). Trimming cost V 4 bases and J 7 bases; bases outside gene matches: 11. This CDR3 region has 16 residues.

This clone was seen a handful of times. The chain carries TRBV9 and TRBJ2-2; D not resolved. Trimming shortened V by 4 bases and J by 4 bases, and 8 bases separated the two germline ends. The CDR3 has 13 residues. Germline V gene data show CDR1 as SGDLS and CDR2 as YYNGEE. CDR3 protein: CASSPRPTGELFF. The CDR3 DNA reads TGTGCCAGCAGCCCCAGGCCCACCGGGGAGCTGTTTTTT.

The chain recombines TRBV28 with TRBJ2-5; possibly TRBD1 for D (5 bases). The ends were cut back, 6 bases at V and 5 bases at J, with 13 bases in the middle. Germline CDR1 MDHEN, CDR2 SYDVKM. This CDR3 region has 13 residues. CDR3 nucleotides: TGTGCCAGCAGCCTCAGGGCCCGGGAGACCCAGTACTTC. Protein: CASSLRARETQYF.

The V and J genes are TRBV10-2 and TRBJ1-1; D possibly corresponds to TRBD1 (5 bases). Germline loops: CDR1 WSHSY, CDR2 SAAADI. This CDR3 is 18 amino acids long. V was shortened by 4 bases and J by 1 base, with 22 bases between the two germline ends. The CDR3 loop reads CASSGPGGAGSGNTEAFF. The CDR3, as DNA: TGCGCCAGCAGTGGACCGGGCGGGGCAGGGTCGGGGAACACTGAAGCTTTCTTT.

The chain is built from TRBV7-2 and TRBJ2-7; 11 bases are shared with TRBD1. The V segment lost 5 bases and the J segment 5 bases; nucleotides outside the gene matches: 5. Looked up from germline, CDR1 is SGHTA and CDR2 is FQGNSA. This CDR3 is 14 amino acids long. CDR3 bases: TGTGCCAGCAGCCCGCGGGACAGGGGGGACGAGCAGTACTTC. This codes for CASSPRDRGDEQYF.

The V and J genes are TRBV18 and TRBJ2-7; unclear D gene. Trimming left V 8 bases short and J 4 bases short, with 15 bases between. This CDR3 has 13 residues. Per germline, CDR1 KGHSH and CDR2 LQKENI. The CDR3 loop reads CASARENQYEQYF. The DNA for the CDR3 is TGTGCCAGCGCGCGCGAAAACCAATACGAGCAGTACTTC. The full variable domain, its missing parts supplied by reference TRBV18 and TRBJ2-7, is NAGVMQNPRHLVRRRGQEARLRCSPMKGHSHVYWYRQLPEEGLKFMVYLQKENIIDESGMPKERFSAEFPKEGPSILRIQQVVRGDSAAYFCASARENQYEQYFGPGTRLTVT.

The genes are TRBV7-9 and TRBJ1-2; maybe TRBD1 (6 bases). CDR3 length equals 15 residues. V was pared by 6 bases and J by 0 bases, with 14 bases between. The V gene's germline CDR1 is SEHNR and CDR2 FQNEAQ (reference sequence). As DNA, the CDR3 is TGTGCCAGCAGGAAACAGGGAACTTCTAACTATGGCTACACCTTC. Protein sequence: CASRKQGTSNYGYTF.

The chain recombines TRBV7-3 with TRBJ2-7; D uncertain. V was clipped by 1 base and J by 5 bases, with 9 bases between them. The CDR3 covers 13 residues. Germline CDR1 and CDR2: SGHTA and FQGTGA. This CDR3 is CASSLSGAHEQYF. CDR3 in DNA: TGTGCCAGCAGCTTAAGCGGTGCGCACGAGCAGTACTTC.

The CDR3 region is CASSFEGQPQHF. In DNA, the CDR3 is TGTGCCAGCAGTTTTGAGGGCCAGCCCCAGCATTTT. V usage is TRBV28 and J usage is TRBJ1-5; no reliable D call. This CDR3 has 12 residues. Germline V CDR1 and CDR2: MDHEN, SYDVKM. V lost 3 bases and J lost 7, with 7 bases in between.

This clone was observed a handful of times. The V and J genes are TRBV28 and TRBJ2-7, with D tentatively TRBD1 (6 bases). Trimming stripped 6 bases from V and 1 base from J, with 16 bases between. The CDR3 has 15 amino acids. Germline V gene sequence: CDR1 MDHEN, CDR2 SYDVKM. DNA for the CDR3: TGTGCCAGCAGCCCACAGGGTTGGGGATCCTACGAGCAGTACTTC. This encodes CASSPQGWGSYEQYF.

The gene calls are TRBV7-9 and TRBJ2-2; TRBD2 matches at 11 bases. CDR3 length: 17 residues. Germline V gene data show CDR1 as SEHNR and CDR2 as FQNEAQ (reference sequence). Unmatched junction bases numbered 12, after V lost 5 bases and J lost 7 bases. CDR3: CASSPRLASGRNGELFF. DNA of the CDR3: TGTGCCAGCAGCCCGCGACTGGCTAGCGGGAGGAACGGGGAGCTGTTTTTT.

This clone was found a few times. The rearrangement links TRBV19 to TRBJ2-7, with a possible D match to TRBD1 (6 bases). From germline, CDR1 is LNHDA and CDR2 SQIVND (reference sequence). V was clipped by 7 bases and J by 4 bases, with 17 bases between them. The CDR3 contains 14 residues. The chain's CDR3 is CASTSGAGAYEQYF. CDR3 coding DNA: TGTGCCAGTACCTCTGGGGCAGGGGCTTACGAGCAGTACTTC. Looking up the rest from reference TRBV19 and TRBJ2-7 gives the full variable domain: DGGITQSPKYLFRKEGQNVTLSCEQNLNHDAMYWYRQDPGQGLRLIYYSQIVNDFQKGDIAEGYSVSREKKESFPLTVTSAQKNPTAFYLCASTSGAGAYEQYFGPGTRLTVT.

The chain combines TRBV30 with TRBJ2-2; unclear D gene. The germline V gene encodes CDR1 GTSNPN and CDR2 SVGIG (reference sequence). Trimming left V 3 bases short and J 7 bases short, with 6 bases between. This CDR3 has 11 residues. CDR3 coding DNA: TGTGCCTGGAGGGAGTACGGGGAGCTGTTTTTT. Amino acids: CAWREYGELFF.

The sample holds a few counts of this clone. The V call is TRBV6-1, the J call TRBJ2-1, with TRBD2 matching 8 bases. The CDR3 is made up of 15 amino acids. In germline, CDR1 is MNHNS, CDR2 SASEGT. J gave up 8 bases and V 1 base, and 7 bases lay outside the gene matches. The CDR3 nucleotides are TGTGCCAGCAGTGAAGGCCTAGCGGGCTATGATGAGCAGTTCTTC. It translates to CASSEGLAGYDEQFF.

V usage is TRBV6-1 and J usage is TRBJ1-1, with D tentatively TRBD1 (6 bases). V was cut by 6 bases and J by 4 bases, with 15 bases left in between. The CDR3 totals 14 residues. Germline CDR1 and CDR2: MNHNS and SASEGT. CDR3 nucleotide sequence: TGTGCCAGCAGAGAACAGGGAGGGCTCACTGAAGCTTTCTTT. This codes for CASREQGGLTEAFF.

The chain has TRBV4-2 and TRBJ2-7, with 10 bases matching TRBD2. There are 15 residues in the CDR3. V was pared by 0 bases and J by 3 bases, with 2 bases of the junction left unmatched. CDR1 and CDR2 (germline): LGHNA, YNFKEQ. DNA for the CDR3: TGTGCCAGCAGCCAAGATTGGACTAGCGGCTACGAGCAGTACTTC. Protein: CASSQDWTSGYEQYF.

The chain links TRBV5-1 to TRBJ2-7; a possible D gene is TRBD2 (6 bases). The CDR3 runs to 14 residues. The germline gives CDR1 SGHRS, CDR2 YFSETQ. Trimming removed 3 bases from V and 2 bases from J, with 12 bases in between. CDR3: CASSSRDSTYEQYF. DNA for the CDR3: TGCGCCAGCAGCTCCCGGGACTCCACCTACGAGCAGTACTTC.